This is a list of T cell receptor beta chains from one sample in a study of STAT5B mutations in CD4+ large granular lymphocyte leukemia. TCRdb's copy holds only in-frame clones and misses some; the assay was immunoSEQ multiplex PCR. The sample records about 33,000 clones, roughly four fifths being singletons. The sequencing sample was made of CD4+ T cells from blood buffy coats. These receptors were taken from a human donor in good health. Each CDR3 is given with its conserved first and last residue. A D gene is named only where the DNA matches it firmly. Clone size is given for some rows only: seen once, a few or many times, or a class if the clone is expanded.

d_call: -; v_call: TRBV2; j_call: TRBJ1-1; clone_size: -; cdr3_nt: TGTGCCAGCACTTCTGCAACAGTAGTCACTGAAGCTTTCTTT; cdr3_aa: CASTSATVVTEAFF
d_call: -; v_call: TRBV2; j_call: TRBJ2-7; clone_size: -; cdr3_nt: TGTGCCAGCAGTGGCCAGGGCGGCGAGCAGTACTTC; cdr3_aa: CASSGQGGEQYF
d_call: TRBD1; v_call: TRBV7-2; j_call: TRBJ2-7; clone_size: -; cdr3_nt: TGTGCCAGCAGCTTAGTAGGGGGCTTATACTTC; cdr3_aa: CASSLVGGLYF
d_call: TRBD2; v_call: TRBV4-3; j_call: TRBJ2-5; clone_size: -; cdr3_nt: TGCGCCAGCAGCCAACCACCTAGCGGGGGTGAAGAGACCCAGTACTTC; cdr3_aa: CASSQPPSGGEETQYF
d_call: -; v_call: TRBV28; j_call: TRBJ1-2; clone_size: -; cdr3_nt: TGTGCCAGCAGTCTAAAAGCCTTATATGGCTACACCTTC; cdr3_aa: CASSLKALYGYTF
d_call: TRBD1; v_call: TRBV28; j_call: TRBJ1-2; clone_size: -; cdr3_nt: TGTGCCAGCGGCGGACAGGGAAACTATGGCTACACCTTC; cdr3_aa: CASGGQGNYGYTF
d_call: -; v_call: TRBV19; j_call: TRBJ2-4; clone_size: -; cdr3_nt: TGTGCCAGTAGTTCATCGGGAGCCAAAAACATTCAGTACTTC; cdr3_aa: CASSSSGAKNIQYF
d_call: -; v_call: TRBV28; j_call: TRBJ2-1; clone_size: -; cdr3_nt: TGTGCCAGCAGTCCCAGCGGCGGAGCCAGGTACAATGAGCAGTTCTTC; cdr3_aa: CASSPSGGARYNEQFF
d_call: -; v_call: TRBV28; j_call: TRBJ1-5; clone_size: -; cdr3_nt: TGTGCCAGCAGTTTATCCACGGGAAATCAGCCCCAGCATTTT; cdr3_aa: CASSLSTGNQPQHF
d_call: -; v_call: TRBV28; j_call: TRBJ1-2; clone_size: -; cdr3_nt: TGTGCCAGCAGTTCCGCCCCGGGGAGTGTTTTGGGCTACACCTTC; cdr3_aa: CASSSAPGSVLGYTF
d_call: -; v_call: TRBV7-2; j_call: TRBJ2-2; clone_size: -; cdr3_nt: TGTGCCAGCAGCTTCCGGGACACGAACACCGGGGAGCTGTTTTTT; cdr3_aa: CASSFRDTNTGELFF
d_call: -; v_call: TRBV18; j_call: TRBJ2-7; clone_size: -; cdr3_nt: TGTGCCAGCTCACCCGCCGGAAGTCACTACGAGCAGTACTTC; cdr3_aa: CASSPAGSHYEQYF
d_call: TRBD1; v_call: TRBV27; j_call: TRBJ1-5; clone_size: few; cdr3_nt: TGTGCCAGCAGTTTCACAGGGGGCAATCAGCCCCAGCATTTT; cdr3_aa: CASSFTGGNQPQHF
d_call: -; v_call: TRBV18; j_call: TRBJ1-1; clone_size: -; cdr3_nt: TGTGCCAGCTCACTAGATACAGGGTTTAACACTGAAGCTTTCTTT; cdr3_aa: CASSLDTGFNTEAFF
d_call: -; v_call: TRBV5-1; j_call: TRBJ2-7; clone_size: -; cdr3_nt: TGCGCCAGCAGCTCCAACACGGATCTGTACTTC; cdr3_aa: CASSSNTDLYF